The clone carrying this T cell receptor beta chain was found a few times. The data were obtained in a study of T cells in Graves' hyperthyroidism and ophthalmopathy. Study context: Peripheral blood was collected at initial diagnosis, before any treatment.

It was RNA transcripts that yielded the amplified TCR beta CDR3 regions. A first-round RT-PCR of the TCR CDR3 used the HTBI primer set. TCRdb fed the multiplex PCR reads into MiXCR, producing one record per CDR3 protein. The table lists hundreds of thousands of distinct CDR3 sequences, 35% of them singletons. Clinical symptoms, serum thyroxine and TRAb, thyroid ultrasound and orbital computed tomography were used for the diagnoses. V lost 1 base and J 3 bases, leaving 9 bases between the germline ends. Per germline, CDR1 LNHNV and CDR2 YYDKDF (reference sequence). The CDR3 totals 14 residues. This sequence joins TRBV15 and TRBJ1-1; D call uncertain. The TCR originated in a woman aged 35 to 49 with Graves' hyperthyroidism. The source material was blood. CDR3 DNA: TGTGCCACCAGCAGAGTTCGGTCAGACACTGAAGCTTTCTTT. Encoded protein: CATSRVRSDTEAFF.